This T cell receptor (beta chain) was found in a study of blood T cell repertoires in COVID-19. Study-wide background: The United States, Italy and Spain provided the acute and convalescent COVID-19 samples.

V was pared by 0 bases and J by 4 bases, with 13 bases between. Looked up from germline, CDR1 is SGHRS and CDR2 is YFSETQ. This CDR3 has 16 residues. This clone was found a few times. Original handling: The assay estimated nucleated cells by amplifying reference gene primers. Profiled with immunoSEQ multiplex PCR; TCRdb holds only in-frame clones, not every one. V and J calls and clone size are those listed in that table; D and trimming were worked out from the DNA. The sample gives under 80,000 clones, around 90% of which show up once; about 1.5% is in the top ten. This rearrangement joins TRBV5-1 to TRBJ2-2; weak D call: TRBD2 (6 bases). The source material was peripheral blood. The source is a human donor in a cohort sampled during active COVID-19. This chain's CDR3 is CASSLDGGVGTGELFF. The DNA of the CDR3 is TGCGCCAGCAGCTTGGACGGGGGAGTGGGCACCGGGGAGCTGTTTTTT.